The next 27 T cell receptor beta chains were all read from a single sample in a study of regulatory T cells in long-lasting Graves disease. Time point of the sample: persistent/refractory GD, antithyroid drugs over 5 years with positive TRAb. Scientists built the TCR library using RNA that was extracted from PBMCs. CDR3 regions were amplified by Arm-PCR using iRepertoire HTBI primers to build TCR beta libraries. Using its own MiXCR run on the multiplex PCR reads, TCRdb lists one record per CDR3 protein. The data contain around 460,000 distinct CDR3 sequences, approximately 23% of them singletons. Sample: peripheral blood mononuclear cells (PBMCs), taken when the disease was refractory, from a patient treated with antithyroid drugs. The receptor source for this set is a female donor with Graves disease.

This clonotype was found many times. This chain connects TRBV20-1 to TRBJ1-6; TRBD1 might be the D (5 bases). The length of the CDR3 is 13 residues. Germline CDR1 reads DFQATT; CDR2 reads SNEGSKA (reference sequence). Trimming left V 3 bases short and J 10 bases short, with 13 bases between. CDR3 nucleotides: TGCAGTGCTAGCCCAACGGGGGACTCACCCCTCCACTTT. Protein product: CSASPTGDSPLHF.

Details on this clonotype: The junction differs from germline at one of its ends, possibly a read error. The chain employs TRBV24-1 and TRBJ1-3, with D perhaps matching TRBD1 (6 bases). The CDR3 consists of 14 residues. Germline loops: CDR1 KGHDR, CDR2 SFDVKD. CDR3 in amino acids: CATSEGADGSTIYF. DNA for the CDR3: TGTGCCACCAGTGAGGGGGCCGACGGAAGCACCATATATTTT.

This clonotype came up many times. This chain uses TRBV20-1 with TRBJ1-4; no reliable D call. Between the trimmed V and J ends, which lost 7 bases and 8 bases, there was a span of 14 bases. CDR1 is DFQATT and CDR2 is SNEGSKA in the germline V gene (reference sequence). The CDR3 length is 12 residues. CDR3 protein: CSVLKAGEKLFF. Written as DNA, the CDR3 is TGCAGTGTCCTGAAGGCGGGGGAAAAACTGTTTTTT.

V gene TRBV20-1 combines with J gene TRBJ1-2, with D perhaps matching TRBD1 (5 bases). Trimming removed 3 bases at V and 7 bases at J, with 15 bases between. This CDR3 spans 13 amino acids. Germline CDR1 is DFQATT and CDR2 is SNEGSKA (reference sequence). The CDR3 DNA reads TGCAGTGCTAGGGAGAGGGGCCGCCGTGGCTACACCTTC. Protein: CSARERGRRGYTF.

This clonotype appeared many times. This chain uses TRBV20-1 with TRBJ2-7, with D hard to call. The CDR3 runs 14 residues. In germline, CDR1 is DFQATT, CDR2 SNEGSKA (reference sequence). Trimming pared 0 bases from V and 2 bases from J, leaving 11 bases between. The CDR3 bases are TGCAGTGCTAGAGATCGGTACGGACCCTACGAGCAGTACTTC. Translated: CSARDRYGPYEQYF.

This clonotype was picked up many times. This rearrangement joins TRBV11-2 to TRBJ1-4, with D possibly being TRBD1 (6 bases). Per germline, CDR1 SGHAT and CDR2 FQNNGV. This CDR3 is 16 amino acids long. V was shortened by 4 bases and J by 5 bases, with 17 bases between the two germline ends. CDR3 nucleotides: TGTGCCAGCAGCTCCAGGGGCGCACTTTTAAATGAAAAACTGTTTTTT. Amino acid sequence: CASSSRGALLNEKLFF.

This clonotype was observed once. The chain employs TRBV27 and TRBJ2-1, with 8 positions matching TRBD1. The CDR3 is 17 residues long. Trimming cost V 5 bases and J 4 bases; bases outside gene matches: 13. CDR1 MNHEY and CDR2 SMNVEV come from the germline V gene (reference sequence). The CDR3 reads CASSTAMTGVGYNEQFF. The CDR3 nucleotides are TGTGCCAGCAGTACCGCCATGACAGGGGTCGGATACAATGAGCAGTTCTTC.

This clonotype appeared a few times. This may arise from a read error, as a much more abundant clone is one base away. The V call is TRBV28, the J call TRBJ1-1; 8 bases are a match to TRBD1. This CDR3 is built from 12 residues. Per germline, CDR1 MDHEN and CDR2 SYDVKM. CDR3 in DNA: TGTGCCAGCGGGGGACAGGCCACTGGAGCTTTCTTT. It is translated as CASGGQATGAFF.

V gene TRBV20-1 combines with J gene TRBJ2-1; D is undetermined. This CDR3 has 12 residues. Germline CDR1 DFQATT, CDR2 SNEGSKA (reference sequence). Trimming removed 3 bases from V and 3 bases from J, with 6 bases in between. CDR3 DNA sequence: TGCAGTGCTAGGCCTAGCTACAATGAGCAGTTCTTC. It yields the protein CSARPSYNEQFF.

The chain joins TRBV13 to TRBJ2-1; D call uncertain. CDR1 and CDR2 (germline): PRHDT, FYEKMQ (reference sequence). CDR3 length: 13 amino acids. The germline V and J ends were trimmed by 5 bases and 2 bases, with 7 bases remaining between them. The CDR3 bases are TGTGCCAGCAGCGTTAGTGCCTACAATGAGCAGTTCTTC. Encoded protein: CASSVSAYNEQFF.

This clonotype has a count of ten or more. This chain joins TRBV10-3 and TRBJ1-4; D not resolved. V lost 0 bases and J 8 bases, leaving 13 bases between the germline ends. Germline CDR1 reads ENHRY; CDR2 reads SYGVKD. The CDR3 sequence is 15 residues long. The CDR3 reads CAISESLGSGEKLFF. As DNA, the CDR3 is TGTGCCATCAGTGAGTCGCTGGGCTCGGGAGAAAAACTGTTTTTT.

V usage is TRBV28 and J usage is TRBJ2-2, with TRBD1 identical over 9 bases. This CDR3 comprises 19 residues. V lost 8 bases and J lost 0; bases outside the gene matches: 16. Germline CDR1 MDHEN, CDR2 SYDVKM. The CDR3 nucleotides read TGTGCCAGCGCATCCAAGGACAGGGGCCTCACCTCGAACACCGGGGAGCTGTTTTTT. It codes for CASASKDRGLTSNTGELFF.

The rearrangement joins TRBV5-1 to TRBJ1-1, with D perhaps matching TRBD1 (5 bases). V lost 3 bases, J lost 0 bases, and 18 bases lay in between. The CDR3 loop spans 17 amino acids. Germline CDR1 SGHRS, CDR2 YFSETQ. This chain's CDR3 is CASSSGRMILMNTEAFF. The CDR3 DNA is TGCGCCAGCAGCTCGGGACGGATGATCTTGATGAACACTGAAGCTTTCTTT.

This clonotype was seen a few times. The J gene is TRBJ2-7, the V gene TRBV6-1, with D maybe TRBD1 (6 bases). Trimming pared 5 bases from V and 3 bases from J, leaving 17 bases between. The CDR3 sequence is 15 residues long. Per the germline V gene, CDR1 is MNHNS and CDR2 is SASEGT. CDR3 loop: CASSPDRPSFYEQYF. Written as DNA, the CDR3 is TGTGCCAGCAGTCCGGACAGACCCTCATTCTACGAGCAGTACTTC.

As for this clonotype: A single base separates this from a much larger clone, so it may be a read error. This chain uses TRBV28 with TRBJ2-7, with TRBD1 matching over 8 bases. The CDR3 covers 14 residues. With V trimmed by 6 bases and J by 3 bases, 7 bases remained unmatched. CDR1 is MDHEN and CDR2 is SYDVKM in the germline V gene. Here the CDR3 reads CASRRTGRSYEQYF. CDR3 DNA: TGTGCCAGCAGGAGGACAGGGCGGAGCTACGAGCAGTACTTC. Variable domain in full (rest from reference TRBV28 and TRBJ2-7): DVKVTQSSRYLVKRTGEKVFLECVQDMDHENMFWYRQDPGLGLRLIYFSYDVKMKEKGDIPEGYSVSREKKERFSLILESASTNQTSMYLCASRRTGRSYEQYFGPGTRLTVT.

This chain connects TRBV30 to TRBJ2-7, with 7 nucleotides matching TRBD2. Trimming at V came to 1 base and at J to 3 bases, leaving 6 bases not matched to a gene. Germline CDR1 is GTSNPN and CDR2 is SVGIG (reference sequence). The CDR3 is 14 amino acids. The CDR3, as DNA: TGTGCCTGGAGTGAGCGGGACCACCGCTACGAGCAGTACTTC. It specifies CAWSERDHRYEQYF.

The sample holds many counts of this clonotype. The V gene is TRBV7-2, the J gene TRBJ2-5, with D perhaps TRBD1 or TRBD2 (6 bases each). Germline CDR1 is SGHTA and CDR2 is FQGNSA. Trimming pared 2 bases from V and 5 bases from J, leaving 15 bases between. The CDR3 runs 15 residues. This chain's CDR3 is CASSLSGAEGETQYF. The CDR3 DNA reads as TGTGCCAGCAGCTTATCGGGGGCGGAAGGGGAGACCCAGTACTTC.

The chain links TRBV7-8 to TRBJ2-3; a weak D match, TRBD1 (6 bases). Trimming stripped 6 bases from V and 2 bases from J, with 15 bases between. The germline V gene has CDR1 SGHVS and CDR2 FQNEAQ. CDR3 length equals 15 residues. The CDR3 spells CASSTRDIYTDTQYF. The DNA of the CDR3 is TGTGCCAGCAGTACCCGGGACATTTACACAGATACGCAGTATTTT.

The chain couples TRBV6-2 or TRBV6-3 to TRBJ2-5; D call uncertain. The CDR3 spans 15 residues. V lost 0 bases, J lost 4 bases, and 12 bases lay in between. Germline CDR1 reads MNHEY; CDR2 reads SVGEGT. DNA for the CDR3: TGTGCCAGCAGTTACTCGATGGCCTTAGCAGAGACCCAGTACTTC. The encoded protein is CASSYSMALAETQYF.

This clonotype was counted ten times or more. CDR3 nucleotides: TGTGCCAGCAGCTCCCGACTAGCAGGAGGGAAGACCCAGTACTTC. Residues: CASSSRLAGGKTQYF. The genes are TRBV6-1 and TRBJ2-5; 7 bases agree with TRBD2. Germline CDR1 MNHNS, CDR2 SASEGT. The CDR3 consists of 15 residues. Trimming cost V 6 bases and J 6 bases; bases outside gene matches: 13.

At least ten counts were recorded for this clonotype. The chain is built from TRBV28 and TRBJ2-7; 9 nucleotides align to TRBD1. The CDR3 covers 17 residues. Germline values: CDR1 MDHEN, CDR2 SYDVKM. Trimming at V came to 8 bases and at J to 3 bases, leaving 17 bases not matched to a gene. The CDR3 reads CASHSPALRDRDYEQYF. The DNA of the CDR3 is TGTGCCAGCCATTCTCCCGCGCTCCGGGACAGGGACTACGAGCAGTACTTC.

The chain couples TRBV13 to TRBJ2-3, with TRBD1 matching 10 bases. The germline V gene has CDR1 PRHDT and CDR2 FYEKMQ (reference sequence). Trimming took 2 bases from V and 2 from J; bases not matched to a gene: 4. This CDR3 has 16 amino acids. DNA of the CDR3: TGTGCCAGCAGCTTACCGGGACAGGGGACCACAGATACGCAGTATTTT. Its protein is CASSLPGQGTTDTQYF.

This clonotype was seen many times. This chain joins TRBV12-3 or TRBV12-4 and TRBJ2-6; perhaps TRBD2 as D (7 bases). The CDR3 runs to 16 residues. V lost 6 bases and J lost 4, with 16 bases in between. CDR3 bases: TGTGCCAGCAGCTTAAGGGGGGGCGGCGGGGCCAACGTCCTGACTTTC. Translation: CASSLRGGGGANVLTF.

This clonotype came up many times. The chain has TRBV6-2 or TRBV6-3 and TRBJ1-1, with D possibly TRBD1 on 6 matching bases. The ends were cut back, 2 bases at V and 7 bases at J, with 8 bases in the middle. The length of the CDR3 is 12 residues. CDR1 MNHEY and CDR2 SVGEGT come from the germline V gene. CDR3 amino acids: CASSYGDNEAFF. DNA of the CDR3: TGTGCCAGCAGTTACGGGGACAATGAAGCTTTCTTT.

The rearrangement uses TRBV27 and TRBJ1-5; tentative D call: TRBD1 (5 bases). CDR3 length: 15 amino acids. Germline CDR1 reads MNHEY; CDR2 reads SMNVEV (reference sequence). V was cut by 2 bases and J by 3 bases, with 11 bases left in between. CDR3 sequence reads: CASSLKGAHNQPQHF. The CDR3 region has the DNA TGTGCCAGCAGTTTAAAAGGGGCCCACAATCAGCCCCAGCATTTT.

This clonotype turned up a few times. V and J are TRBV20-1 and TRBJ1-1; TRBD1 aligns across 8 bases. Trimming at V came to 3 bases and at J to 4 bases, leaving 16 bases not matched to a gene. The CDR3 sequence is 17 residues long. From germline, CDR1 is DFQATT and CDR2 SNEGSKA (reference sequence). The CDR3 nucleotides read TGCAGTGCTAGTTCTCCAAACGTCAAACAGGGGGGCACTGAAGCTTTCTTT. Translated: CSASSPNVKQGGTEAFF.

In its sample, this clonotype was seen a few times. The chain is built from TRBV12-3 or TRBV12-4 and TRBJ2-7, with a possible D match to TRBD1 (6 bases). CDR3 length: 17 amino acids. V was shortened by 5 bases and J by 0 bases, with 20 bases between the two germline ends. Here the CDR3 DNA reads TGTGCCAGCAGTCAAGGCTACATCTACAGGGACTCCTACGAGCAGTACTTC. Its protein product is CASSQGYIYRDSYEQYF.